These 21 T cell receptor beta chains originate from one sample sequenced in a study of T cells in Graves' hyperthyroidism and ophthalmopathy. TCR beta CDR3 regions were amplified from RNA transcripts. During a first-round RT-PCR of the TCR CDR3, the HTBI primer set was used. TCRdb redid the calling of the multiplex PCR reads with MiXCR, one entry per CDR3 protein. There are 500,000 to 550,000 distinct CDR3 sequences in the sample; 15% to 20% occur only once, and roughly 50% lies in the top ten. Sequenced: blood. Receptor source: a man aged 40-49 years with Graves' ophthalmopathy.

Many counts were recorded for this clonotype. V usage is TRBV28 and J usage is TRBJ1-1, with 7 bases aligning to TRBD1. CDR1 is MDHEN and CDR2 is SYDVKM in the germline V gene. There are 15 residues in the CDR3. The ends lost 6 bases at V and 0 bases at J; junction bases unmatched: 7. CDR3 DNA: TGTGCCAGCAGCCTTTGGACAGGCCTGAACACTGAAGCTTTCTTT. Its protein product is CASSLWTGLNTEAFF.

This clonotype has only a few counts. The junction shows a germline mismatch at one end, possibly a read error. The gene calls are TRBV6-5 and TRBJ1-2, with a possible D match to TRBD1 (6 bases). Germline V lookup: CDR1 MNHEY, CDR2 SVGAGI. This CDR3 contains 14 residues. As DNA, the CDR3 is TGTGCCAGCAATTACTCGAGAGGGGGTGGTGGCTACACCTTC. As protein: CASNYSRGGGGYTF.

This clonotype was seen a handful of times. J is TRBJ2-5 and V is TRBV7-6; 8 nucleotides match TRBD2. Germline V lookup: CDR1 SGHVS, CDR2 FNYEAQ. The CDR3 is 17 residues long. J lost 5 bases, V lost 1 base, and 12 bases had no gene match. CDR3 bases: TGTGCCAGCAGCTTAGTATCGGGAGGGCCCCGGGGGGAGACCCAGTACTTC. Residues: CASSLVSGGPRGETQYF.

V and J are TRBV2 and TRBJ1-5; 8 bases line up with TRBD1. Per the germline V gene, CDR1 is SNHLY and CDR2 is FYNNEI. The CDR3 is 13 amino acids. Losses at the gene ends were 6 bases for V and 7 bases for J; bases not matched to a gene: 5. The CDR3 coding sequence is TGTGCCAGCAGGCGGGACAGGCAACAGCCCCAGCATTTT. This gives the protein CASRRDRQQPQHF.

Only a few counts were recorded for this clonotype. This chain links TRBV6-2 or TRBV6-3 with TRBJ2-7; D gene uncertain. Trimming left V 0 bases short and J 7 bases short, with 16 bases between. This CDR3 spans 15 amino acids. Per the germline V gene, CDR1 is MNHEY and CDR2 is SVGEGT. The DNA for the CDR3 is TGTGCCAGCAGTTACTCGGGGAACCCTGGGGATGAGCAGTACTTC. Translation: CASSYSGNPGDEQYF.

The V gene is TRBV19, the J gene TRBJ1-5, with TRBD1 as a possible D gene (6 bases). This CDR3 is 16 amino acids long. With 7 bases removed from V and 2 bases from J, the gap between germline ends came to 18 bases. CDR1 LNHDA and CDR2 SQIVND come from the germline V gene (reference sequence). CDR3 amino acids: CASTPFGRGGNQPQHF. In DNA form, the CDR3 reads TGTGCCAGTACCCCGTTCGGCAGGGGAGGCAATCAGCCCCAGCATTTT.

This clonotype was counted many times. V is TRBV7-2 and J is TRBJ2-7; D might be TRBD1 or TRBD2, each matching 5 bases. Germline V lookup: CDR1 SGHTA, CDR2 FQGNSA. CDR3 length equals 14 residues. V dropped 5 bases and J dropped 5 bases, with 16 bases sitting between them. The CDR3 DNA follows: TGTGCCAGCAGCCTCGGGGCTTCGAAGGACGAGCAGTACTTC. This codes for CASSLGASKDEQYF.

This clonotype was counted only a few times. The DNA for the CDR3 is TGCAGTGCTAGACGCCAAAAAGACTGGACCAAAACCAATGAGCAGTTCTTC. This encodes CSARRQKDWTKTNEQFF. The chain recombines TRBV20-1 with TRBJ2-1; D gene uncertain. Germline assignment: CDR1 DFQATT and CDR2 SNEGSKA (reference sequence). V lost 2 bases, J lost 6 bases, and 23 bases lay in between. The CDR3 spans 17 residues.

This clonotype has ten or more counts. V and J are TRBV11-2 and TRBJ2-3; 8 bases align to TRBD2. After removal of 2 bases from V and 1 base from J, the junction contained 5 bases not matched to a gene. In germline, CDR1 is SGHAT, CDR2 FQNNGV. The CDR3 runs to 16 residues. The DNA for the CDR3 is TGTGCCAGCAGCTTAAGAACTAGCGGAGGCACAGATACGCAGTATTTT. This sequence encodes CASSLRTSGGTDTQYF.

The chain couples TRBV7-6 to TRBJ2-1; TRBD1 agrees at 8 bases. Germline V gene data show CDR1 as SGHVS and CDR2 as FNYEAQ. The V gene end was trimmed by 5 bases and the J gene end by 10 bases; junction bases not matched to a gene: 10. The CDR3 is made up of 14 amino acids. The CDR3 DNA sequence: TGTGCCAGCAGCCTAGGCGGACAGGGCGGCGAGCAGTTCTTC. It translates to CASSLGGQGGEQFF.

This clonotype was recorded many times. The chain combines TRBV28 with TRBJ1-2; maybe TRBD1 (6 bases). V lost 2 bases and J 4 bases, leaving 8 bases between the germline ends. CDR1 is MDHEN, CDR2 SYDVKM, per germline. The CDR3 totals 13 residues. CDR3 region: CASSLTGTYGYTF. In DNA form, the CDR3 reads TGTGCCAGCAGTTTAACAGGGACCTATGGCTACACCTTC.

This clonotype turned up a few times. The V gene is TRBV28, the J gene TRBJ2-3, with no clear D. V lost 5 bases, J lost 6 bases, and 12 bases lay in between. CDR3 size: 13 residues. The germline CDR1 and CDR2 sequences are MDHEN and SYDVKM. The CDR3 is CASSDQRSDTQYF. The CDR3 DNA is TGTGCCAGCAGTGACCAACGGAGCGATACGCAGTATTTT.

Many counts were recorded for this clonotype. This chain joins TRBV28 and TRBJ2-5, with TRBD1 matching over 10 bases. CDR3 length equals 15 residues. Trimming cost V 4 bases and J 4 bases; bases outside gene matches: 6. Germline assignment: CDR1 MDHEN and CDR2 SYDVKM. Here the CDR3 DNA reads TGTGCCAGCAGTTCCGACAGGGGGCTGGGAGAGACCCAGTACTTC. Translated: CASSSDRGLGETQYF.

In this sample, this clonotype turned up many times. The J gene is TRBJ2-5, the V gene TRBV11-1, with D maybe TRBD2 (5 bases). Germline CDR1 reads SGHAT; CDR2 reads FQDESV (reference sequence). Trimming shortened V by 4 bases and J by 5 bases, and 14 bases separated the two germline ends. The CDR3 sequence is 14 residues long. The CDR3 nucleotides are TGTGCCAGCAGCTCCCGCCCGGGGAAGGAGACCCAGTACTTC. This codes for CASSSRPGKETQYF.

This clonotype was seen many times. The rearrangement links TRBV12-3 or TRBV12-4 to TRBJ2-7, with 7 bases lining up with TRBD1. This CDR3 is 13 amino acids long. J was trimmed by 7 bases and V by 3 bases; bases with no gene match: 6. The CDR3 DNA sequence: TGTGCCAGCAGTTTCGAGGGGGCAGAAGAGCAGTACTTC. It codes for CASSFEGAEEQYF.

In its sample, this clonotype was seen many times. The chain joins TRBV30 to TRBJ2-3; D is unresolved. The CDR3 spans 12 residues. Germline V CDR1 and CDR2: GTSNPN, SVGIG (reference sequence). Trimming took 6 bases from V and 4 from J, leaving 11 bases between them. CDR3 in amino acids: CACPTASDTQYF. The CDR3 nucleotides read TGTGCCTGCCCGACGGCCTCAGATACGCAGTATTTT.

This clonotype was detected once. For the CDR3, the DNA is TGCGCCAGCAGCATGGGGGGGGCCCCCCAAGAGACCCAGTACTTC. It yields the protein CASSMGGAPQETQYF. The chain uses TRBV4-1 and TRBJ2-5, with TRBD2 as a possible D gene (7 bases). The CDR3 extends over 15 amino acids. The V gene's germline CDR1 is MGHRA and CDR2 YSYEKL. Trimming removed 5 bases at V and 1 base at J, with 14 bases between.

The rearrangement joins TRBV7-6 to TRBJ2-5; D is unresolved. The germline V and J ends were trimmed by 0 bases and 4 bases, with 12 bases remaining between them. This CDR3 comprises 15 residues. Germline V lookup: CDR1 SGHVS, CDR2 FNYEAQ. CDR3 nucleotides: TGTGCCAGCAGCTTAGCGATAAGGTTGGGAGAGACCCAGTACTTC. Its translation is CASSLAIRLGETQYF.

This clonotype was detected ten times or more. This chain connects TRBV12-3 or TRBV12-4 to TRBJ1-5; D gene ambiguous. The germline V and J ends were trimmed by 1 base and 5 bases, with 6 bases remaining between them. The CDR3 totals 13 residues. The CDR3 sequence is CASSLDMYQPQHF. The CDR3, as DNA: TGTGCCAGCAGTTTAGATATGTATCAGCCCCAGCATTTT.

A note on this clonotype: This may come from a read error, since a much larger clone is one base off. V usage is TRBV3-1 and J usage is TRBJ1-1; TRBD1 is a possible D gene (6 bases). The V end lost 4 bases, the J end lost 6 bases, and 18 bases lay between the germline ends. The CDR3 is made up of 15 amino acids. Germline V gene lookup returns CDR1 LGHDT and CDR2 YNNKEL (reference sequence). Here the CDR3 reads CASSRRAGQWAEAFF. DNA of the CDR3: TGTGCCAGCAGCCGGAGGGCGGGACAATGGGCTGAAGCTTTCTTT.

This clonotype was seen repeatedly, ten times or more. The chain is built from TRBV28 and TRBJ2-3; D unresolved. Germline assignment: CDR1 MDHEN and CDR2 SYDVKM. This CDR3 comprises 16 residues. The V end was cut by 2 bases, the J end by 2 bases, with 14 bases between. In DNA form, the CDR3 reads TGTGCCAGCAGTTTAATAGACGAAGGGCTCACAGATACGCAGTATTTT. Translation: CASSLIDEGLTDTQYF.